This TCR beta chain is from a study of T-cell reconstitution after alpha-beta-depleted transplantation in children. The CDR3 loop spans 14 amino acids. CDR1 and CDR2 (germline): SGHRS, YFSETQ. V lost 4 bases and J 3 bases, leaving 13 bases between the germline ends. TCRbeta library preparation incorporated unique molecular identifiers. Via MiXCR, TCRdb re-called the PCR reads, giving one row per CDR3 protein. The sample records fewer than 550,000 distinct CDR3 sequences, roughly an eighth being singletons. A few counts support this clonotype. The rearrangement joins TRBV5-1 to TRBJ2-5, with D unresolved. The sample here was PBMCs, mostly from graft donor cells, taken 180 days after TCRalphabeta/CD19-depleted stem cell transplant. The origin of this receptor is a female patient aged 2-9 years who had a stem cell transplant for aplastic anemia, so the T cells may come from the graft donor. CDR3 in amino acids: CASSLDTHEETQYF. CDR3 DNA: TGCGCCAGCAGCCTAGACACCCACGAAGAGACCCAGTACTTC.